The following is a T cell receptor beta chain sequence with its context. Its antigen is unknown. This sample was taken from a study of radiotherapy plus CTLA-4 blockade in lung cancer. Study-wide context: In around 19% of patients, objective responses were seen; approximately 31% had disease control.

Data came from immunoSEQ multiplex PCR; TCRdb stores just in-frame clones and leaves some out. The table has tens of thousands of clones, approximately 86% seen once. General study findings and limits: An expansion of tumor-derived TCR clones occurred in blood after radiotherapy plus ipilimumab. Per reports, early blood T cell clone dynamics, plus interferon-beta, forecast response most strongly.

Focal radiation and CTLA-4 blockade (ipilimumab) were tested in chemo-refractory metastatic non-small-cell lung cancer patients. The germline V gene has CDR1 SQVTM and CDR2 ANQGSEA. The CDR3 length is 14 residues. V was shortened by 7 bases and J by 2 bases, with 15 bases between the two germline ends. This clonotype originated in a human donor with non-small cell lung cancer whose response to radiotherapy plus ipilimumab could not be evaluated. Sequences were derived from peripheral blood, sampled from a patient treated with radiotherapy plus ipilimumab. The chain uses TRBV29-1 and TRBJ2-4; possible D gene TRBD1, 5 bases. The CDR3 loop is CSATPGISKNIQYF. CDR3 nucleotides: TGCAGCGCCACACCAGGGATCTCCAAAAACATTCAGTACTTC.